What follows are 6 T cell receptor beta chains derived from one specimen sequenced in a study of shared T cell receptors in the human thymus. Method: immunoSEQ multiplex PCR; TCRdb's copy keeps in-frame clones and lacks some. The profile covers some 660,000 clones, with over 75% appearing a single time and roughly 0.0089% taken by the ten largest. The sample also formed part of further work on human thymus T cells.

Sequencing used thymocytes. The source of these receptors is a boy younger than two with a congenital heart defect.

The rearrangement joins TRBV4-3 to TRBJ2-1; 9 bases are a match to TRBD2. The V gene end was trimmed by 4 bases and the J gene end by 5 bases; junction bases not matched to a gene: 18. Looked up from germline, CDR1 is LGHNA and CDR2 is YSLEER. The CDR3 contains 19 residues. The CDR3 reads CASSRTGVPLLAGNNEQFF. In DNA, the CDR3 is TGCGCCAGCAGCCGAACAGGGGTACCCCTCCTAGCGGGAAACAATGAGCAGTTCTTC.

The CDR3 bases are TGTGCCAGCAGCGACGCGACTAGCGGTAACTACGAGCAGTACTTC. Translating it yields CASSDATSGNYEQYF. The chain joins TRBV12-1 to TRBJ2-7; whether TRBD2, the table's D call, matches the DNA was not checked. TRBV12-1 represents a pseudogene. The CDR3 covers 15 residues.

CDR3 sequence reads: CASSQALPARGSDNEQFF. The DNA for the CDR3 is TGCGCCAGCAGCCAAGCCCTCCCGGCTAGGGGCTCAGACAATGAGCAGTTCTTC. This chain links TRBV4-3 with TRBJ2-1; D might be TRBD1 (5 bases). This CDR3 spans 18 amino acids. Germline CDR1 and CDR2: LGHNA and YSLEER. V shed 1 base and J shed 5 bases, with 21 bases lying between them.

This chain joins TRBV4-1 and TRBJ1-2; no definite D call. This CDR3 spans 15 amino acids. Germline CDR1 is MGHRA and CDR2 is YSYEKL. V was cut by 0 bases and J by 5 bases, with 13 bases left in between. In DNA, the CDR3 is TGCGCCAGCAGCCAAGAGTCCAGGTCTACTTATGGCTACACCTTC. Translating gives CASSQESRSTYGYTF.

The chain carries TRBV4-3 and TRBJ2-2; 9 nucleotides match TRBD1. This CDR3 is 13 amino acids long. V lost 5 bases, J lost 9 bases, and 4 bases stayed unmatched. Germline loops: CDR1 LGHNA, CDR2 YSLEER. The CDR3 coding sequence is TGCGCCAGCAGCTCACAGGGGGCCAGGGAGCTGTTTTTT. Translation: CASSSQGARELFF.

The rearrangement links TRBV7-9 to TRBJ1-6, with D maybe TRBD1 (5 bases). The CDR3 is made up of 15 amino acids. V was trimmed by 4 bases and J by 11 bases, leaving 18 bases between them. Germline values: CDR1 SEHNR, CDR2 FQNEAQ (reference sequence). The CDR3 nucleotides read TGTGCCAGCAGCTGGGGGAGGCAGTTCTCAGCACCCCTCCACTTT. Translated, it gives CASSWGRQFSAPLHF.